Shown below are 18 T cell receptor beta chains from a single sample sequenced in a study of tumor-infiltrating lymphocytes in primary liver carcinoma. Starting material of about 480 ng total RNA yielded TCR beta cDNA via a constant-region primer. Three rounds of nested multiplex PCR with slightly modified ARM-PCR produced TCR beta libraries. For approximately 9 cycles apiece, the opening two PCR rounds ran with TRBV1-TRBV30 forward primers and a C-beta reverse primer. TCRdb fed the multiplex PCR reads into MiXCR, producing one record per CDR3 protein. This sample has tens of thousands of distinct CDR3 sequences, with around 75% found just once. Co-extracting RNA and DNA was done with roughly 17-33 mg of unsorted bulk tissue as input. Sequenced: tumor-adjacent normal liver tissue. Receptors were obtained from a middle-aged man with primary liver carcinoma and hepatitis B virus infection.

As to this clonotype: Since no conserved phenylalanine or tryptophan closes the CDR3, a read error is the likely cause. The chain combines TRBV6-6 with TRBJ2-5; 10 positions match TRBD1. Germline values: CDR1 MNHNY, CDR2 SVGAGI (reference sequence). This CDR3 comprises 14 residues. CDR3 bases: TGTGCCAGCGGTTATGACAGGGGGCTAGATACCCAGTACCTC. This codes for CASGYDRGLDTQYL.

This clonotype appeared once. The chain links TRBV6-2 or TRBV6-3 to TRBJ2-7, with a possible D match to TRBD2 (5 bases). Trimming shortened V by 8 bases and J by 0 bases, and 23 bases separated the two germline ends. Germline V lookup: CDR1 MNHEY, CDR2 SVGEGT. The CDR3 consists of 17 residues. The CDR3 coding sequence is TGTGCCAGCTGTAGCGTGAAGGAAGGAGATCTCTCCTACGAGCAGTACTTC. This gives the protein CASCSVKEGDLSYEQYF.

About this clonotype itself: At one boundary the junction diverges from the germline segment, which might be a read error. The V gene is TRBV13, the J gene TRBJ2-1, with 8 positions matching TRBD2. CDR1 is PRHDT and CDR2 is FYEKMQ in the germline V gene (reference sequence). The CDR3 length is 18 residues. DNA of the CDR3: TGTGCCAGCAGCTTAGCCATACTTCGGCGGGAGGTCTACGATGAGCAGTTCTTC. Amino acid sequence: CASSLAILRREVYDEQFF. Looking up the rest from reference TRBV13 and TRBJ2-1 gives the full variable domain: AAGVIQSPRHLIKEKRETATLKCYPIPRHDTVYWYQQGPGQDPQFLISFYEKMQSDKGSIPDRFSAQQFSDYHSELNMSSLELGDSALYFCASSLAILRREVYDEQFFGPGTRLTVL.

Concerning this clonotype: A junction end diverges from the germline sequence, so it may reflect a read error. This chain links TRBV11-2 with TRBJ2-7; D may correspond to TRBD1 or TRBD2 (6 bases each). Germline lookup yields CDR1 SGHAT and CDR2 FQNNGV. CDR3 size: 12 residues. CDR3 sequence (DNA): TGTACCAGCAATCCCGGGGGCTACGAGCAATACTTC. Protein product: CTSNPGGYEQYF.

As regards this clonotype: In this CDR3 the conserved last residue, phenylalanine or tryptophan, is missing, so a read error is likely. The DNA is left out, because the CDR3 cannot be placed on it with certainty; the CDR3 is given as TCRdb lists it. CDR3 sequence reads: CAWSPWEAPDTQNL. The J gene is TRBJ2-3, the V gene TRBV30; the table calls TRBD2, which could not be checked here. The CDR3 length is 14 residues, termini included. CDR1 and CDR2 (germline): GTSNPN, SVGIG (reference sequence).

Remarks on this clonotype: Mismatch with germline at one junction end may stem from a read error. The chain uses TRBV14 and TRBJ2-3; 8 bases line up with TRBD1. The germline V gene has CDR1 SGHDN and CDR2 FVKESK. The CDR3 length is 16 residues. This chain's CDR3 is CANSQRQGRGTDTQYF. CDR3 nucleotides: TGTGCCAACAGCCAACGACAGGGGAGAGGGACGGATACGCAGTATTTT.

Concerning this clonotype itself: One end of the junction fails to match germline, which may point to a read error. The rearrangement joins TRBV6-1 to TRBJ2-2; a weak D match, TRBD2 (5 bases). This CDR3 contains 14 residues. CDR1 and CDR2 (germline): MNHNS, SASEGT. The CDR3 here is CASSGLATTGELFF. CDR3 in DNA: TGTGCCAGCAGTGGGTTAGCGACCACCGGGGAGCTCTTTTTT.

The rearrangement joins TRBV6-2 or TRBV6-3 to TRBJ2-5; D remains ambiguous. The CDR3 is 16 residues long. The germline V gene has CDR1 MNHEY and CDR2 SVGEGT. Between the trimmed V and J ends, which lost 6 bases and 4 bases, there was a span of 21 bases. CDR3 nucleotides: TGTGCCAGCAGACCTTACCGACAAGGGAAAAGAGAGACCCAGTACTTC. Translating gives CASRPYRQGKRETQYF.

On this clonotype itself: This sequence may be a read error, since a much larger clone differs from it by one base. The chain couples TRBV30 to TRBJ2-1; D unclear. The CDR3 is 11 amino acids. From germline, CDR1 is GTSNPN and CDR2 SVGIG (reference sequence). In DNA form, the CDR3 reads TGTGCCTGGGTGGAATACAGTGAGCAGCTCTTC. It yields the protein CAWVEYSEQLF. The entire variable domain, with the rest obtained from reference TRBV30 and TRBJ2-1, is as follows: SQTIHQWPATLVQPVGSPLSLECTVEGTSNPNLYWYRQAAGRGLQLLFYSVGIGQISSEVPQNLSASRPQDRQFILSSKKLLLSDSGFYLCAWVEYSEQLFGPGTRLTVL.

Comment on this clonotype: The junction shows a germline mismatch at one end, possibly a read error. The V and J genes are TRBV6-6 and TRBJ1-2; 8 nucleotides match TRBD1. Looked up from germline, CDR1 is MNHNY and CDR2 is SVGAGI (reference sequence). This CDR3 contains 15 residues. The CDR3 bases are TGTGTCAGCAGTTCCGACGACGGGACAGGTTATGGCTACGCCTTC. This codes for CVSSSDDGTGYGYAF.

Within the sample, this clonotype is medium-sized (0.01 to 0.1%). The V call is TRBV6-5, the J call TRBJ1-1; D gene ambiguous. This CDR3 comprises 15 residues. CDR1 and CDR2 (germline): MNHEY, SVGAGI. V was pared by 7 bases and J by 1 base, with 16 bases between. CDR3 coding DNA: TGTGCCAGCACCCCCATATATCCCCAGAACACTGAAGCTTTCTTT. It encodes CASTPIYPQNTEAFF.

Concerning this clonotype itself: A junction end diverges from the germline sequence, so it may reflect a read error. The chain has TRBV11-3 and TRBJ2-1; D not resolved. Germline assignment: CDR1 SGHNT and CDR2 YENEEA. The CDR3 runs to 12 residues. The CDR3 region has the DNA TGCGCCAGCAGCTTAAATGCCGATGAGCAGTTCTTT. Translated, it gives CASSLNADEQFF.

Concerning this clonotype: A much larger clone lies one base from this, so it may be a read error. The chain combines TRBV19 with TRBJ2-1; D unclear. V was clipped by 3 bases and J by 7 bases, with 16 bases between them. The germline V gene has CDR1 LNHDA and CDR2 SQIVND (reference sequence). The CDR3 loop spans 15 amino acids. CDR3 sequence: CASSIGRVIPNEQFF. The CDR3 DNA reads as TGTGCCAGTAGTATTGGTCGTGTGATCCCTAATGAGCAGTTCTTC.

This clonotype was detected once. This rearrangement joins TRBV29-1 to TRBJ2-3, with TRBD2 matching 7 bases. The germline gives CDR1 SQVTM, CDR2 ANQGSEA. The CDR3 is 14 amino acids. The trim removed 8 bases at V and 7 bases at J, leaving 15 bases unmatched. The CDR3 sequence: CSTGAGAGANTQYF. CDR3 DNA sequence: TGCAGCACCGGGGCGGGAGCCGGCGCAAATACGCAGTATTTT.

The rearrangement uses TRBV29-1 and TRBJ2-3, with a tentative D call TRBD2 (6 bases). Trimming took 1 base from V and 5 from J, leaving 19 bases between them. Germline assignment: CDR1 SQVTM and CDR2 ANQGSEA. The CDR3 extends over 16 amino acids. Written as DNA, the CDR3 is TGCAGCGTTGAAGGGCGGATCGTGACTAGAGAAGATACGCAGTATTTT. Protein: CSVEGRIVTREDTQYF.

About this clonotype: Relative to the germline gene, one junction end is altered; a read error may explain this. This sequence joins TRBV11-2 and TRBJ2-4; possible D gene TRBD1, 6 bases. This CDR3 region has 14 residues. Germline V gene sequence: CDR1 SGHAT, CDR2 FQNNGV. The CDR3: CASSSGTCDNIQYF. The CDR3 nucleotides are TGTGCCAGCAGCTCCGGGACATGTGATAACATCCAGTACTTC.

The rearrangement uses TRBV5-4 and TRBJ2-3; tentative D call: TRBD2 (5 bases). V lost 4 bases and J 8 bases, leaving 26 bases between the germline ends. This CDR3 comprises 17 residues. CDR1 and CDR2 (germline): SGHNT, YYREEE (reference sequence). The CDR3 here is CASSPLGDRPSIVTQYF. The CDR3 coding sequence is TGTGCCAGCAGCCCGCTGGGAGACCGACCTAGCATAGTTACGCAGTATTTT.

This chain connects TRBV29-1 to TRBJ2-1, with 15 bases matching TRBD2. The CDR3 has 17 amino acids. Trimming at V came to 5 bases and at J to 7 bases, leaving 12 bases not matched to a gene. Looked up from germline, CDR1 is SQVTM and CDR2 is ANQGSEA. The CDR3 DNA reads TGCAGCGTTCATACAGGACTAGCGGGAGGGCCTATGAATGAGCAGTTCTTC. This gives the protein CSVHTGLAGGPMNEQFF.